This T cell receptor beta chain was profiled in a study of cytotoxic CD8 clonotypes in ibrutinib-treated CLL. Study information: Recorded responses included some 24 partial and 2 complete; following median about 68 months, approximately 14 stayed remitted and 12 progressed.

Here immunoSEQ multiplex PCR was the method, and the copy in TCRdb shows in-frame clones only, minus some. This sample yields approximately 120,000 clones, of which 58% are seen a single time; 30% to 45% belongs to the top ten. The sequenced sample was PBMCs, obtained after 24 months of ibrutinib treatment. This clonotype was obtained from a human donor with chronic lymphocytic leukemia.

CDR3 region: CAWSVGAHPTTTGELFF. CDR3 sequence (DNA): TGTGCCTGGAGTGTAGGGGCCCACCCAACGACCACCGGGGAGCTGTTTTTT. V gene TRBV30 combines with J gene TRBJ2-2; maybe TRBD1 (5 bases). CDR1 GTSNPN and CDR2 SVGIG come from the germline V gene (reference sequence). The length of the CDR3 is 17 residues. The V end lost 0 bases, the J end lost 4 bases, and 18 bases lay between the germline ends.